This T cell receptor (beta chain) was sequenced during a study of neoadjuvant anti-PD-1 for oral cavity cancer. Study background: Non-progressing patients received a fourth nivolumab dose near day 43, then surgery on days 50-56.

On this clone itself: The antigen is not known.

Data came from immunoSEQ multiplex PCR; TCRdb stores just in-frame clones and leaves some out. Of over 9,500 clones listed, around three fifths are singletons. In germline, CDR1 is SQVTM, CDR2 ANQGSEA. The CDR3 runs to 13 residues. Trimming shortened V by 6 bases and J by 5 bases, and 16 bases separated the two germline ends. Study results and caveats: Expansion of preexisting intratumoral clones was suggested to aid response.

The clonotype originates from a person aged 35-79 years with oral cavity squamous cell carcinoma. The rearrangement links TRBV29-1 to TRBJ1-1; maybe TRBD1 (5 bases). The input for sequencing was tumor tissue, taken before nivolumab (anti-PD-1) treatment. Written as DNA, the CDR3 is TGCAGCGTCCACCTCTCGGGACGGACTGAAGCTTTCTTT. Protein: CSVHLSGRTEAFF.